The clone carrying this T cell receptor (beta chain) has a single count. Its antigen remains unknown. Healthy bone marrow donors made up the donors. This entry belongs to a study of cytomegalovirus exposure and HLA in healthy donors. PCR used 60 Vbeta primers and 13 Jbeta primers. Data came from immunoSEQ multiplex PCR; TCRdb stores just in-frame clones and leaves some out. The data hold approximately 140,000 clones, with approximately 76% observed a single time. General study findings and limits: Published work reported that the classifier diagnosed cytomegalovirus status with high specificity and sensitivity. Links to common viral pathogens appeared, in a later analysis, for several of the most significant clusters. A cluster of highly shared sequence variants was likely a sequencing artifact.

The length of the CDR3 is 13 residues. Per the germline V gene, CDR1 is SGHDN and CDR2 is FVKESK. The ends were cut back, 1 base at V and 5 bases at J, with 8 bases in the middle. The receptor comes from a man in his forties or fifties in good health and CMV-seronegative. Sequenced: PBMCs. The genes are TRBV14 and TRBJ2-5, with D possibly TRBD2 on 5 matching bases. The CDR3 is CASSQGRGETQYF. CDR3 bases: TGTGCCAGCAGCCAAGGACGCGGGGAGACCCAGTACTTC. Supplemented by reference TRBV14 and TRBJ2-5, the full variable domain reads EAGVTQFPSHSVIEKGQTVTLRCDPISGHDNLYWYRRVMGKEIKFLLHFVKESKQDESGMPNNRFLAERTGGTYSTLKVQPAELEDSGVYFCASSQGRGETQYFGPGTRLLVL.